Sequencing of this T cell receptor beta chain was carried out in a study of response to subunit inactivated influenza vaccine. General study points: Authors suggested each seasonal flu vaccination may recruit only limited numbers of new T cells.

This clonotype has a count of ten or more. The antigen remains unidentified. This CDR3 region has 16 residues. CDR1 and CDR2 (germline): SEHNR, FQNEAQ (reference sequence). V lost 0 bases and J lost 5, with 13 bases in between. TCRdb ran MiXCR on the RT-PCR reads and lists one entry per CDR3 protein. This table has 650,000 to 800,000 distinct CDR3 sequences, roughly 14% appearing once. The TCR sequence derives from a man aged 50 to 60 who received an inactivated influenza vaccine. The chain employs TRBV7-9 and TRBJ2-2; TRBD1 is a possible D gene (5 bases). Sequencing used PBMCs from blood, obtained roughly 2 weeks before vaccination. DNA for the CDR3: TGTGCCAGCAGCTTAGCGCAGGGTTCGGTTACCGGGGAGCTGTTTTTT. Protein product: CASSLAQGSVTGELFF.